Shown below are 31 T cell receptor beta chains from a single sample sequenced in a study of neoadjuvant nivolumab and ipilimumab in lung cancer (dated by TCRdb to about 2020). The sample's time point label, in plain terms: at surgical resection after neoadjuvant nivolumab +/- ipilimumab. Library creation used the immunoSEQ multiplex PCR assay. TCRdb carries this immuneACCESS record with in-frame sequences only. Its versions omit some clonotypes, under half of them owing to an unresolved V gene in the studies checked, with the rest unexplained. The sample yields about 18,000 clones; almost 80% were counted once. The top ten clonotypes cover around 9.2% of the sample. The sequencing here drew on tumor tissue, taken after neoadjuvant nivolumab, alone or with ipilimumab, at or shortly before surgery. These receptors were collected from an adult with non-small cell lung cancer.

This rearrangement joins TRBV2 to TRBJ1-1, with 7 bases aligning to TRBD1. The germline CDR1 and CDR2 sequences are SNHLY and FYNNEI. The CDR3 length is 14 residues. The trim removed 6 bases at V and 5 bases at J, leaving 9 bases unmatched. In DNA, the CDR3 is TGTGCCAGCAGAGCCTGGGACAGTGGGACTGAAGCTTTCTTT. It translates to CASRAWDSGTEAFF. Based on the CDR3 plus reference TRBV2 and TRBJ1-1, the full variable domain is EPEVTQTPSHQVTQMGQEVILRCVPISNHLYFYWYRQILGQKVEFLVSFYNNEISEKSEIFDDQFSVERPDGSNFTLKIRSTKLEDSAMYFCASRAWDSGTEAFFGQGTRLTVV.

The V call is TRBV5-1, the J call TRBJ1-1; 7 nucleotides agree with TRBD1. The CDR3 totals 13 residues. Germline V gene lookup returns CDR1 SGHRS and CDR2 YFSETQ. V shed 4 bases and J 3 bases; nucleotides not matched to a gene: 3. This CDR3 reads CASSPGQDTEAFF. The CDR3 DNA reads as TGCGCCAGCAGCCCTGGACAGGACACTGAAGCTTTCTTT.

The sample holds one count of this clone. V and J are TRBV28 and TRBJ2-2; unclear D gene. Germline CDR1 reads MDHEN; CDR2 reads SYDVKM. CDR3 length: 15 amino acids. Trimming shortened V by 3 bases and J by 5 bases, and 13 bases separated the two germline ends. The CDR3 DNA follows: TGTGCCAGCAGTTTTTATGAGCTTCGGACCGGGGAGCTGTTTTTT. This codes for CASSFYELRTGELFF.

The chain joins TRBV12-5 to TRBJ1-1, with D possibly being TRBD1 (5 bases). Per germline, CDR1 LGHNT and CDR2 FRNRAP. The CDR3 covers 16 residues. Trimming stripped 1 base from V and 1 base from J, with 13 bases between. The DNA for the CDR3 is TGTGCTAGTGGTTTGGACCAGGGTGGGGGGAACACTGAAGCTTTCTTT. This codes for CASGLDQGGGNTEAFF.

V usage is TRBV5-1 and J usage is TRBJ1-3; perhaps TRBD1 as D (5 bases). V lost 4 bases to trimming and J lost 0 bases, with 8 bases between them. The germline V gene has CDR1 SGHRS and CDR2 YFSETQ. The CDR3 length is 14 residues. The CDR3 spells CASSRGPSGNTIYF. The DNA for the CDR3 is TGCGCCAGCAGCAGGGGTCCCTCTGGAAACACCATATATTTT.

This sequence joins TRBV4-2 and TRBJ2-1, with 8 bases that match TRBD1. This CDR3 contains 16 residues. In germline, CDR1 is LGHNA, CDR2 YNFKEQ. Trimming took 3 bases from V and 4 from J; bases not matched to a gene: 8. This chain's CDR3 is CASSHGGQGAYNEQFF. CDR3 bases: TGTGCCAGCAGCCATGGGGGGCAGGGGGCTTACAATGAGCAGTTCTTC.

The chain joins TRBV7-9 to TRBJ2-1; TRBD2 might be the D (5 bases). V dropped 3 bases and J dropped 9 bases, with 9 bases sitting between them. The length of the CDR3 is 12 residues. Germline CDR1 and CDR2: SEHNR and FQNEAQ (reference sequence). The CDR3 region is CASSFPRGEQFF. CDR3 bases: TGTGCCAGCAGCTTCCCCCGGGGTGAGCAGTTCTTC. The complete variable domain, with remaining parts taken from reference TRBV7-9 and TRBJ2-1, reads DTGVSQNPRHKITKRGQNVTFRCDPISEHNRLYWYRQTLGQGPEFLTYFQNEAQLEKSRLLSDRFSAERPKGSFSTLEIQRTEQGDSAMYLCASSFPRGEQFFGPGTRLTVL.

The CDR3 coding sequence is TGTGCCAGCAGCTTAGGACTAGTCTCCGGGGAGCTGTTTTTT. Its translation is CASSLGLVSGELFF. This chain joins TRBV11-3 and TRBJ2-2, with D perhaps TRBD2 (6 bases). Trimming removed 1 base at V and 6 bases at J, with 9 bases between. Germline assignment: CDR1 SGHNT and CDR2 YENEEA. The CDR3 contains 14 residues.

V and J are TRBV5-1 and TRBJ1-5, with a tentative D call TRBD1 (5 bases). Germline lookup yields CDR1 SGHRS and CDR2 YFSETQ. CDR3 size: 15 residues. Trimming took 0 bases from V and 6 from J, leaving 13 bases between them. The CDR3 is CASSLEPGWAQPQHF. CDR3 nucleotides: TGCGCCAGCAGCTTGGAGCCAGGGTGGGCTCAGCCCCAGCATTTT.

DNA of the CDR3: TGCGCCAGCAGCCAAATCCGGGACTACGAGACCCAGTACTTC. Protein product: CASSQIRDYETQYF. This chain uses TRBV4-1 with TRBJ2-5; 7 nucleotides match TRBD2. J gave up 5 bases and V 2 bases, and 5 bases lay outside the gene matches. The CDR3 is made up of 14 amino acids. Germline values: CDR1 MGHRA, CDR2 YSYEKL.

V gene TRBV18 combines with J gene TRBJ2-2, with D possibly matching TRBD1 (5 bases). The CDR3 sequence is 16 residues long. The germline V gene encodes CDR1 KGHSH and CDR2 LQKENI. The ends were cut back, 0 bases at V and 0 bases at J, with 8 bases in the middle. This chain's CDR3 is CASSPPRGSNTGELFF. The CDR3 bases are TGTGCCAGCTCACCACCAAGGGGCTCGAACACCGGGGAGCTGTTTTTT. Using reference TRBV18 and TRBJ2-2 for the parts outside the CDR3, the full variable domain is NAGVMQNPRHLVRRRGQEARLRCSPMKGHSHVYWYRQLPEEGLKFMVYLQKENIIDESGMPKERFSAEFPKEGPSILRIQQVVRGDSAAYFCASSPPRGSNTGELFFGEGSRLTVL.

The chain has TRBV5-1 and TRBJ2-1; TRBD2 is a possible D gene (6 bases). This CDR3 contains 16 residues. The germline gives CDR1 SGHRS, CDR2 YFSETQ. V was cut by 3 bases and J by 0 bases, with 13 bases left in between. CDR3 bases: TGCGCCAGCAGCTCGGGCGTCGGGGGCTCCTACAATGAGCAGTTCTTC. Translating gives CASSSGVGGSYNEQFF.

In DNA form, the CDR3 reads TGTGCCAGTAGCACCACGCGGACTCTCACAGATACGCAGTATTTT. This translates into CASSTTRTLTDTQYF. The chain uses TRBV19 and TRBJ2-3; a weak D match, TRBD2 (5 bases). The CDR3 is 15 amino acids. Germline lookup yields CDR1 LNHDA and CDR2 SQIVND (reference sequence). Trimming stripped 6 bases from V and 2 bases from J, with 15 bases between.

This clone was seen a few times. The chain has TRBV6-1 and TRBJ1-1, with 9 bases aligning to TRBD1. Unmatched junction bases numbered 7, after V lost 4 bases and J lost 1 base. This CDR3 has 16 residues. Germline CDR1 MNHNS, CDR2 SASEGT. DNA for the CDR3: TGTGCCAGCAGTGCGAACAGGGGGCCTCAGAACACTGAAGCTTTCTTT. Its protein product is CASSANRGPQNTEAFF.

The rearrangement links TRBV7-2 to TRBJ2-7; D call uncertain. CDR1 and CDR2 (germline): SGHTA, FQGNSA. The V end lost 5 bases, the J end lost 4 bases, and 6 bases lay between the germline ends. The CDR3 loop spans 11 amino acids. The CDR3 DNA follows: TGTGCCAGCAGCGGTTCTTACGAGCAGTACTTC. The encoded protein is CASSGSYEQYF. Based on the CDR3 plus reference TRBV7-2 and TRBJ2-7, the full variable domain is GAGVSQSPSNKVTEKGKDVELRCDPISGHTALYWYRQSLGQGLEFLIYFQGNSAPDKSGLPSDRFSAERTGGSVSTLTIQRTQQEDSAVYLCASSGSYEQYFGPGTRLTVT.

The chain is built from TRBV28 and TRBJ1-2; perhaps TRBD1 as D (5 bases). Trimming took 1 base from V and 6 from J, leaving 15 bases between them. The CDR3 runs to 15 residues. Germline V gene lookup returns CDR1 MDHEN and CDR2 SYDVKM. This CDR3 reads CASSLYPAVGDGYTF. The CDR3 DNA reads as TGTGCCAGCAGTTTATATCCGGCAGTAGGGGATGGCTACACCTTC.

This clone has more than one count but fewer than ten. The V call is TRBV5-6, the J call TRBJ1-5; D is ambiguous. The CDR3 covers 16 residues. CDR1 and CDR2 (germline): SGHDT, YYEEEE. Trimming cost V 0 bases and J 6 bases, with 16 bases left between them. The CDR3 reads CASSLAEGRSGQPQHF. Written as DNA, the CDR3 is TGTGCCAGCAGCTTGGCCGAAGGAAGGAGTGGTCAGCCCCAGCATTTT.

This chain links TRBV7-9 with TRBJ2-6, with TRBD2 matching 7 bases. V was pared by 1 base and J by 2 bases, with 5 bases of the junction left unmatched. Germline assignment: CDR1 SEHNR and CDR2 FQNEAQ (reference sequence). The CDR3 is made up of 17 amino acids. The CDR3 DNA reads as TGTGCCAGCAGCTTAGGCGGGGGTAGGGCTGGGGCCAACGTCCTGACTTTC. Translated: CASSLGGGRAGANVLTF. Variable domain in full (rest from reference TRBV7-9 and TRBJ2-6): DTGVSQNPRHKITKRGQNVTFRCDPISEHNRLYWYRQTLGQGPEFLTYFQNEAQLEKSRLLSDRFSAERPKGSFSTLEIQRTEQGDSAMYLCASSLGGGRAGANVLTFGAGSRLTVL.

This clone was found a few times. The V gene is TRBV30, the J gene TRBJ2-3; D is unresolved. Per the germline V gene, CDR1 is GTSNPN and CDR2 is SVGIG (reference sequence). The ends were cut back, 8 bases at V and 0 bases at J, with 12 bases in the middle. The CDR3 totals 13 residues. The CDR3 protein is CAGYRRSTDTQYF. Here the CDR3 DNA reads TGTGCCGGATATAGGCGGAGCACAGATACGCAGTATTTT.

The rearrangement links TRBV7-2 to TRBJ2-3, with 8 bases matching TRBD2. The trim removed 3 bases at V and 3 bases at J, leaving 8 bases unmatched. The CDR3 totals 16 residues. Looked up from germline, CDR1 is SGHTA and CDR2 is FQGNSA. The DNA of the CDR3 is TGTGCCAGCAGCTTGCGCCCGGGACTAGAGACAGATACGCAGTATTTT. Its translation is CASSLRPGLETDTQYF.

This clone was recorded only once. This chain connects TRBV6-6 to TRBJ1-5; tentative D call: TRBD1 (5 bases). Germline V gene data show CDR1 as MNHNY and CDR2 as SVGAGI (reference sequence). With 0 bases removed from V and 6 bases from J, the gap between germline ends came to 12 bases. The CDR3 is 15 amino acids. CDR3 protein: CASSYSRDSGQPQHF. DNA of the CDR3: TGTGCCAGCAGTTACTCCCGGGACTCTGGTCAGCCCCAGCATTTT.

The V gene is TRBV7-2, the J gene TRBJ1-1; D gene unclear. This CDR3 contains 14 residues. Germline CDR1 SGHTA, CDR2 FQGNSA. The V and J ends lost 0 bases and 0 bases respectively, with 5 bases between them. The CDR3 is CASSLAPVNTEAFF. The CDR3 DNA sequence: TGTGCCAGCAGCTTAGCGCCTGTGAACACTGAAGCTTTCTTT.

V gene TRBV14 combines with J gene TRBJ1-1; D uncertain. The CDR3 extends over 15 amino acids. The ends were cut back, 5 bases at V and 1 base at J, with 14 bases in the middle. Germline V lookup: CDR1 SGHDN, CDR2 FVKESK. The DNA for the CDR3 is TGTGCCAGCAGCTTCGACTCCTGGAAGAACACTGAAGCTTTCTTT. Encoded protein: CASSFDSWKNTEAFF.

The chain combines TRBV4-3 with TRBJ1-2; the D is unclear. The CDR3 is 15 residues long. The V gene lost 0 bases and the J gene lost 7 bases, with 15 bases spanning the gap. Germline lookup yields CDR1 LGHNA and CDR2 YSLEER. CDR3 coding DNA: TGCGCCAGCAGCCAAGATGGATCTGGTTTCGGTGGCTACACCTTC. This gives the protein CASSQDGSGFGGYTF.

The V gene is TRBV19, the J gene TRBJ1-2, with 7 bases aligning to TRBD1. The germline gives CDR1 LNHDA, CDR2 SQIVND (reference sequence). V was clipped by 7 bases and J by 4 bases; unmatched bases: 12. This CDR3 region has 15 residues. CDR3 loop: CASTDGQGGSYGYTF. The CDR3 DNA follows: TGTGCCAGTACCGATGGTCAGGGGGGGTCCTATGGCTACACCTTC.

This chain connects TRBV7-2 to TRBJ2-6; no firm D call. V was clipped by 5 bases and J by 0 bases, with 5 bases between them. The CDR3 runs 14 residues. Germline-derived CDR1 and CDR2 are SGHTA and FQGNSA. The CDR3 reads CASSLSSGANVLTF. The CDR3 nucleotides are TGTGCCAGCAGCCTGAGCTCTGGGGCCAACGTCCTGACTTTC. The full variable domain, in which reference TRBV7-2 and TRBJ2-6 provide the parts outside the CDR3, is GAGVSQSPSNKVTEKGKDVELRCDPISGHTALYWYRQSLGQGLEFLIYFQGNSAPDKSGLPSDRFSAERTGGSVSTLTIQRTQQEDSAVYLCASSLSSGANVLTFGAGSRLTVL.

The genes are TRBV5-6 and TRBJ1-4, with unresolved D. Germline V gene data show CDR1 as SGHDT and CDR2 as YYEEEE. V gave up 4 bases and J gave up 0 bases, with 13 bases separating them. The CDR3 is 16 amino acids. The CDR3 DNA reads as TGTGCCAGCAGCGTTGATTACAGCACAACTAATGAAAAACTGTTTTTT. Its translation is CASSVDYSTTNEKLFF.

DNA of the CDR3: TGTGCCAGCAGCTGGGACAGGGAGAAGCCCCAGCATTTT. Translating it yields CASSWDREKPQHF. This chain joins TRBV5-5 and TRBJ1-5, with 9 bases matching TRBD1. V lost 3 bases, J lost 8 bases, and 3 bases stayed unmatched. CDR1 is SGHKS and CDR2 is YYEKEE in the germline V gene (reference sequence). The CDR3 covers 13 residues.

The V gene is TRBV7-3, the J gene TRBJ2-7; 10 bases are shared with TRBD2. CDR1 and CDR2 from the germline V gene are SGHTA and FQGTGA. The length of the CDR3 is 16 residues. With V trimmed by 4 bases and J by 5 bases, 11 bases remained unmatched. Here the CDR3 DNA reads TGTGCCAGCAGCTCTTCTGGAGCGGGGGGGCTGCACGAGCAGTACTTC. This sequence encodes CASSSSGAGGLHEQYF.

The V call is TRBV6-5, the J call TRBJ2-7; the D gene could be TRBD1 or TRBD2 (5 bases each). V lost 8 bases and J lost 0, with 14 bases in between. Germline CDR1 is MNHEY and CDR2 is SVGAGI. This CDR3 comprises 14 residues. The CDR3 coding sequence is TGTGCCAGCGTACGGGACGGAACCTCCTACGAGCAGTACTTC. Amino acid sequence: CASVRDGTSYEQYF.

This chain connects TRBV28 to TRBJ1-5, with TRBD1 matching 7 bases. Germline V gene sequence: CDR1 MDHEN, CDR2 SYDVKM. After removal of 4 bases from V and 0 bases from J, the junction contained 12 bases not matched to a gene. The CDR3 contains 18 residues. DNA for the CDR3: TGTGCCAGCAGTTCCCGGGACAGCGCGTTCTATAGCAATCAGCCCCAGCATTTT. It translates to CASSSRDSAFYSNQPQHF.